These 10 T cell receptor beta chains came from one sample sequenced in a study of blood T cell repertoires in COVID-19 (dated by TCRdb to the early 2020s). The library was made by the immunoSEQ multiplex PCR assay. TCRdb holds this immuneACCESS table with in-frame rearrangements only. Some clones are missing; in checked studies, unresolved V genes explain under half, and the rest has no known cause. The table for this sample lists about 140,000 clones; less than 80% of them were counted only once. The ten largest clones take up 4.5% to 5% of the sample. The sequencing input was peripheral blood. All receptors derive from a woman aged 80 or over with active or convalescent COVID-19.

The rearrangement joins TRBV6-4 to TRBJ2-2; 7 nucleotides match TRBD1. The CDR3 covers 16 residues. The germline V gene encodes CDR1 MRHNA and CDR2 SNTAGT. J was trimmed by 0 bases and V by 5 bases; bases with no gene match: 6. CDR3 DNA sequence: TGTGCCAGCAGTAAACAGGGGCCCCCGAACACCGGGGAGCTGTTTTTT. Protein sequence: CASSKQGPPNTGELFF.

V gene TRBV27 combines with J gene TRBJ1-1; maybe TRBD1 (6 bases). The length of the CDR3 is 16 residues. Germline CDR1 MNHEY, CDR2 SMNVEV (reference sequence). Trimming took 4 bases from V and 5 from J, leaving 20 bases between them. The CDR3 sequence is CASSSTWGHYGTEAFF. CDR3 DNA: TGTGCCAGCAGTTCAACCTGGGGACACTACGGTACTGAAGCTTTCTTT.

The rearrangement uses TRBV18 and TRBJ2-1, with D possibly TRBD1 on 6 matching bases. Germline-derived CDR1 and CDR2 are KGHSH and LQKENI. This CDR3 comprises 12 residues. Between the trimmed V and J ends, which lost 3 bases and 9 bases, there was a span of 9 bases. The CDR3 spells CASSPVRGEQFF. The CDR3 region has the DNA TGTGCCAGCTCACCGGTCAGGGGTGAGCAGTTCTTC.

The rearrangement joins TRBV6-6 to TRBJ2-3, with D uncertain. The germline V gene encodes CDR1 MNHNY and CDR2 SVGAGI (reference sequence). This CDR3 is built from 12 residues. The V gene lost 6 bases and the J gene lost 0 bases, with 4 bases spanning the gap. Here the CDR3 reads CASSGSTDTQYF. In DNA form, the CDR3 reads TGTGCCAGCAGCGGTAGCACAGATACGCAGTATTTT.

This clone has more than one count but fewer than ten. The gene calls are TRBV6-5 and TRBJ2-2, with 7 bases fitting TRBD2. The CDR3 loop spans 15 amino acids. Germline V CDR1 and CDR2: MNHEY, SVGAGI. V shed 3 bases, J shed 5 bases, and the junction held 6 bases outside the gene matches. The chain's CDR3 is CASSYTTSVTGELFF. CDR3 in DNA: TGTGCCAGCAGTTATACCACTAGCGTTACCGGGGAGCTGTTTTTT.

J is TRBJ2-3 and V is TRBV7-3; D is perhaps TRBD2 (7 bases). The ends were cut back, 1 base at V and 6 bases at J, with 17 bases in the middle. From germline, CDR1 is SGHTA and CDR2 FQGTGA. CDR3 length equals 16 residues. This CDR3 reads CASSLIGGGPGDTQYF. CDR3 DNA: TGTGCCAGCAGCTTAATAGGCGGGGGCCCCGGGGATACGCAGTATTTT.

In regard to this clone: At one boundary the junction diverges from the germline segment, which might be a read error. The genes are TRBV27 and TRBJ1-2; 7 positions match TRBD1. The CDR3 sequence is 15 residues long. The germline gives CDR1 MNHEY, CDR2 SMNVEV (reference sequence). CDR3 bases: TGTGCCAGCAGTTTATCGAGGGACAGCTTATCCGGCTGCACCTTC. Translated, it gives CASSLSRDSLSGCTF.

V and J are TRBV2 and TRBJ1-4; D unclear. Germline V lookup: CDR1 SNHLY, CDR2 FYNNEI. The CDR3 is 15 amino acids. V was trimmed by 8 bases and J by 1 base, leaving 14 bases between them. The chain's CDR3 is CASRAGWGTNEKLFF. CDR3 DNA: TGTGCCAGCCGAGCGGGTTGGGGAACTAATGAAAAACTGTTTTTT.

The chain couples TRBV28 to TRBJ1-2; a possible D gene is TRBD1 (5 bases). CDR1 is MDHEN and CDR2 is SYDVKM in the germline V gene. This CDR3 region has 14 residues. The V and J ends lost 7 bases and 3 bases respectively, with 15 bases between them. CDR3 nucleotides: TGTGCCAGCACCTACTCCGGGGGGTACTATGGCTACACCTTC. Its protein is CASTYSGGYYGYTF.

The V gene is TRBV2, the J gene TRBJ1-5; D not certain. CDR1 and CDR2 (germline): SNHLY, FYNNEI. The CDR3 extends over 14 amino acids. Trimming left V 4 bases short and J 3 bases short, with 10 bases between. The CDR3 DNA sequence: TGTGCCAGCAGTGGCGGGAATCTCAATCAGCCCCAGCATTTT. Protein: CASSGGNLNQPQHF.